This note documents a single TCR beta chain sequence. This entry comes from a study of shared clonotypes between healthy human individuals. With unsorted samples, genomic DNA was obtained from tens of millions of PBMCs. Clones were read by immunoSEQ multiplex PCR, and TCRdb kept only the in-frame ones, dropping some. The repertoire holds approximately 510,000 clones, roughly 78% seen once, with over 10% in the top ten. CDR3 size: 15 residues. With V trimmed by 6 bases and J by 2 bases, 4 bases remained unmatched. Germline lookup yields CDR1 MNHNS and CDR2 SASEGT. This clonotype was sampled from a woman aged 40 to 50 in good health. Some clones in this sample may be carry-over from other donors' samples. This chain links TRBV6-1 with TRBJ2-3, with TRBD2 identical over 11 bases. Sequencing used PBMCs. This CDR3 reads CASRRTSGFTDTQYF. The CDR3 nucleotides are TGTGCCAGCAGGCGGACTAGCGGGTTCACAGATACGCAGTATTTT.